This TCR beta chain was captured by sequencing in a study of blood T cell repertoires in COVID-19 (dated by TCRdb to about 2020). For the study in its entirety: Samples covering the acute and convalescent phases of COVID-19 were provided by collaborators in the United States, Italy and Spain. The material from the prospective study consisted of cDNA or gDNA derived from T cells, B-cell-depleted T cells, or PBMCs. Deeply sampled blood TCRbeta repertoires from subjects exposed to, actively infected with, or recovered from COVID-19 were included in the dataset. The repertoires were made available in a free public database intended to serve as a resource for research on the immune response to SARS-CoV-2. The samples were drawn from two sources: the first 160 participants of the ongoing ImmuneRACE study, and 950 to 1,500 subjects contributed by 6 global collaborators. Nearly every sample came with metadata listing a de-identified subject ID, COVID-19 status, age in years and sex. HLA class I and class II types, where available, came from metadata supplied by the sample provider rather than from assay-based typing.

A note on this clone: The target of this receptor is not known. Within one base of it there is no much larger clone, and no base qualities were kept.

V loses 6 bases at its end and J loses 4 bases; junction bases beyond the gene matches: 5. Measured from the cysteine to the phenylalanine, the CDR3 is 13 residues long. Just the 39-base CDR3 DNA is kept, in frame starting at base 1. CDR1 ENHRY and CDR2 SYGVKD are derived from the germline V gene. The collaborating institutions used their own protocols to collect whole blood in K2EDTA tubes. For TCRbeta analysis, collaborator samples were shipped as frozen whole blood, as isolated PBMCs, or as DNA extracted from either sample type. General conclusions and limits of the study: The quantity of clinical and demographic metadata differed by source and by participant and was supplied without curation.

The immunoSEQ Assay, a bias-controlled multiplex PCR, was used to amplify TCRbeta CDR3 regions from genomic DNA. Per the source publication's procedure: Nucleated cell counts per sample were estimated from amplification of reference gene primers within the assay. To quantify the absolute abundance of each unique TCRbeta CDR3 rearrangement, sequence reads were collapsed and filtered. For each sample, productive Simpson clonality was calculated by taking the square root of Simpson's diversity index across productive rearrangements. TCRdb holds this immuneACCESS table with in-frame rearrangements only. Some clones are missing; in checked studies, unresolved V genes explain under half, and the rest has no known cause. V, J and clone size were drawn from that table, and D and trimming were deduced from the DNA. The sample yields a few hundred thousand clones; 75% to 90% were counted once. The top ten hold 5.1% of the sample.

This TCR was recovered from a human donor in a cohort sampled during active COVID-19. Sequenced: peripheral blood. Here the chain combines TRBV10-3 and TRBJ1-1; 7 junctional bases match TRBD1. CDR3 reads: CAIRVDRATEAFF. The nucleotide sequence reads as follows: TGTGCCATCAGGGTCGACAGGGCCACTGAAGCTTTCTTT.